Presented here are 16 T cell receptor beta chains from one specimen sequenced in a study of T cell responses to AZD1222 COVID-19 vaccine. Clones were read by immunoSEQ multiplex PCR, and TCRdb kept only the in-frame ones, dropping some. The data contain 80,000 or so clones, 70% to 90% of them seen just once; the ten biggest clones take up 1.5%. Sample: peripheral blood, taken on day 0 of AZD1222 vaccination. The receptors originated from an adult in good health.

The chain uses TRBV7-2 and TRBJ1-5; 7 bases line up with TRBD1. Germline V gene data show CDR1 as SGHTA and CDR2 as FQGNSA. V lost 5 bases, J lost 1 base, and 8 bases stayed unmatched. This CDR3 region has 16 residues. CDR3 protein: CASSNRGLGSNQPQHF. The CDR3 DNA sequence: TGTGCCAGCAGCAACAGGGGACTAGGGAGCAATCAGCCCCAGCATTTT.

The chain recombines TRBV9 with TRBJ2-2; D is perhaps TRBD1 or TRBD2 (6 bases each). CDR1 is SGDLS and CDR2 is YYNGEE in the germline V gene. V was pared by 0 bases and J by 4 bases, with 13 bases between. CDR3 length: 16 residues. The CDR3 region has the DNA TGTGCCAGCAGCGTAGCGGGGGCGCAGGTCACCGGGGAGCTGTTTTTT. This sequence encodes CASSVAGAQVTGELFF.

The rearrangement links TRBV7-8 to TRBJ1-1; D gene uncertain. CDR1 SGHVS and CDR2 FQNEAQ come from the germline V gene. V was shortened by 0 bases and J by 1 base, with 9 bases between the two germline ends. CDR3 length equals 15 residues. CDR3 in amino acids: CASSLAPQKNTEAFF. The CDR3 bases are TGTGCCAGCAGCTTAGCGCCCCAGAAGAACACTGAAGCTTTCTTT. The variable domain in full, with the rest retrieved from reference TRBV7-8 and TRBJ1-1, is GAGVSQSPRYKVAKRGQDVALRCDPISGHVSLFWYQQALGQGPEFLTYFQNEAQLDKSGLPSDRFFAERPEGSVSTLKIQRTQQEDSAVYLCASSLAPQKNTEAFFGQGTRLTVV.

This clone has just one count. V and J are TRBV12-3 or TRBV12-4 and TRBJ1-2; no reliable D call. Trimming pared 7 bases from V and 4 bases from J, leaving 13 bases between. The length of the CDR3 is 13 residues. The CDR3 spells CASTREPSYGYTF. The DNA of the CDR3 is TGTGCCAGCACCCGGGAACCGTCCTATGGCTACACCTTC.

This clone was observed once. The chain uses TRBV5-8 and TRBJ1-3; D gene ambiguous. This CDR3 is 12 amino acids long. CDR1 is SGHTS and CDR2 is YDEGEE in the germline V gene. V was pared by 6 bases and J by 2 bases, with 6 bases between. In nucleotides, the CDR3 is TGTGCCAGCATAACGGCTGGAAACACCATATATTTT. Protein product: CASITAGNTIYF.

The V and J genes are TRBV19 and TRBJ2-3, with D uncertain. From germline, CDR1 is LNHDA and CDR2 SQIVND (reference sequence). V lost 5 bases and J 2 bases, leaving 5 bases between the germline ends. The CDR3 spans 12 residues. The CDR3 DNA sequence: TGTGCCAGTAGTGACTTCACAGATACGCAGTATTTT. This encodes CASSDFTDTQYF.

This chain links TRBV11-1 with TRBJ1-2; the D gene is possibly TRBD1 (5 bases). Germline values: CDR1 SGHAT, CDR2 FQDESV (reference sequence). The CDR3 covers 13 residues. Trimming removed 5 bases from V and 6 bases from J, with 13 bases in between. The CDR3 DNA reads TGTGCCAGCAGCAAGGGACTTCGGGATGGCTACACCTTC. It translates to CASSKGLRDGYTF.

The J gene is TRBJ2-5, the V gene TRBV18; TRBD1 matches 7 bases. V was clipped by 6 bases and J by 4 bases; unmatched bases: 5. This CDR3 is 13 amino acids long. Germline CDR1 KGHSH, CDR2 LQKENI. The CDR3 reads CASSPDRRETQYF. The CDR3 nucleotides read TGTGCCAGCTCCCCGGACAGGAGAGAGACCCAGTACTTC.

J is TRBJ1-1 and V is TRBV12-3 or TRBV12-4; D ambiguous. The CDR3 runs to 13 residues. The V gene lost 7 bases and the J gene lost 5 bases, with 14 bases spanning the gap. For the CDR3, the DNA is TGTGCCAGCAAGGTGCTCGGCGCGACTGAAGCTTTCTTT. Residues: CASKVLGATEAFF.

The chain combines TRBV3-1 (or the pseudogene TRBV3-2) with TRBJ1-3; 10 bases fit TRBD1. CDR1 LGHDT and CDR2 YNNKEL come from the germline V gene (reference sequence). The CDR3 sequence is 16 residues long. The V segment lost 2 bases and the J segment 7 bases; nucleotides outside the gene matches: 8. CDR3 residues: CASSQWGQGSKNTIYF. As DNA, the CDR3 is TGTGCCAGCAGCCAATGGGGACAGGGGTCTAAGAACACCATATATTTT.

The V call is TRBV11-2, the J call TRBJ1-2; maybe TRBD1 (5 bases). Trimming cost V 6 bases and J 6 bases, with 20 bases left between them. Germline V gene sequence: CDR1 SGHAT, CDR2 FQNNGV. The CDR3 extends over 15 amino acids. CDR3 sequence: CASSPTGDDSDGYTF. The CDR3 DNA sequence: TGTGCCAGCAGTCCGACCGGGGACGATAGTGATGGCTACACCTTC. The full variable domain, completed using reference TRBV11-2 and TRBJ1-2, is EAGVAQSPRYKIIEKRQSVAFWCNPISGHATLYWYQQILGQGPKLLIQFQNNGVVDDSQLPKDRFSAERLKGVDSTLKIQPAKLEDSAVYLCASSPTGDDSDGYTFGSGTRLTVV.

The V call is TRBV6-5, the J call TRBJ2-7, with D perhaps matching TRBD2 (6 bases). With 3 bases removed from V and 3 bases from J, the gap between germline ends came to 12 bases. This CDR3 has 14 residues. Germline V lookup: CDR1 MNHEY, CDR2 SVGAGI. CDR3 sequence reads: CASSYSGGLYEQYF. The DNA for the CDR3 is TGTGCCAGCAGTTATTCCGGGGGTCTCTACGAGCAGTACTTC.

The V gene is TRBV4-1, the J gene TRBJ2-2, with TRBD2 as a possible D gene (6 bases). The CDR3 loop spans 15 amino acids. CDR1 MGHRA and CDR2 YSYEKL come from the germline V gene. Trimming left V 3 bases short and J 1 base short, with 9 bases between. The CDR3 DNA follows: TGCGCCAGCAGCCAGATTAGCGGGAACACCGGGGAGCTGTTTTTT. This codes for CASSQISGNTGELFF.

The gene calls are TRBV18 and TRBJ2-5; 11 positions agree with TRBD1. The CDR3 runs to 15 residues. Losses at the gene ends were 3 bases for V and 4 bases for J; bases not matched to a gene: 4. Germline CDR1 and CDR2: KGHSH and LQKENI. CDR3 sequence reads: CASSPGTGGSETQYF. Here the CDR3 DNA reads TGTGCCAGCTCACCGGGGACAGGGGGTTCAGAGACCCAGTACTTC.

This chain links TRBV6-5 with TRBJ1-1, with D unresolved. The CDR3 is made up of 14 amino acids. Deletions cut 6 bases from V and 6 bases from J, with 17 bases between. Germline CDR1 and CDR2: MNHEY and SVGAGI. The CDR3 region is CASSRRQPGSEAFF. CDR3 coding DNA: TGTGCCAGCAGCCGACGACAACCTGGATCTGAAGCTTTCTTT.

The sample holds a few counts of this clone. CDR3 DNA sequence: TGTGCCAGCAGCTTAGGTGCTGGATACTATGGCTACACCTTC. This translates into CASSLGAGYYGYTF. This rearrangement joins TRBV11-2 to TRBJ1-2; D unresolved. The CDR3 is 14 residues long. V lost 1 base, J lost 3 bases, and 9 bases lay in between. Germline CDR1 and CDR2: SGHAT and FQNNGV.